This T cell receptor (beta chain) was recorded in a study of shared clonotypes between healthy human individuals. General study findings and limits: The low donor count limited represented genetic and exposure-history diversity.

Comment on this clone: The antigen remains unidentified.

The assay was run at deep level. A 200 ng quantity of DNA, tens of thousands of T cell genomes, went into the sorted-subset replicate PCRs. Using immunoSEQ multiplex PCR, the repertoire was profiled, and TCRdb retains in-frame clones only, with some absent. The data contain under 1,900,000 clones, approximately 98.5% of them singletons. CD45RA+ naive and CD45RA-negative memory subsets were separated from CD4+ cells. CDR3 length: 15 residues. CDR1 is SGDLS, CDR2 YYNGEE, per germline. The J segment lost 6 bases and the V segment lost 0 bases, leaving 3 bases of the junction unmatched. The sequence was obtained from a man aged 30 to 45 in good health. Sequences were obtained from naive CD4+ T cells sorted from blood. Sample subset: CD45RA+ positively selected. The genes are TRBV9 and TRBJ2-2, with 9 bases aligning to TRBD2. CDR3 in amino acids: CASSVGGTSPGELFF. The CDR3 DNA reads TGTGCCAGCAGCGTAGGGGGGACTAGCCCCGGGGAGCTGTTTTTT.